This T cell receptor (beta chain) was documented in a study of monozygotic twins with inflammatory bowel disease. TCRdb processed the 5' RACE reads again and assigns one entry to each CDR3 protein, with no DNA. Recorded for this sample: 150,000 to 200,000 distinct CDR3 sequences. Sequencing used blood. The receptor was derived from a human donor with ulcerative colitis or Crohn's disease, or a healthy co-twin of an affected twin (not recorded which).

CDR3 sequence reads: CASTKEPRNTGELFF. The chain is built from TRBV7-3 and TRBJ2-2. The CDR3 runs to 15 residues. Germline assignment: CDR1 SGHTA and CDR2 FQGTGA.